The 20 T cell receptor beta chains below were found in one sample sequenced in a study of cytomegalovirus exposure and HLA in healthy donors. The PCR contained 60 Vbeta and 13 Jbeta primers. Libraries were prepared by immunoSEQ multiplex PCR; TCRdb keeps only in-frame clonotypes and omits some of them. Found here are under 140,000 clones, 76% of them singletons; the top ten hold over 10%. Specimen: PBMCs. The receptors derive from a man aged 25 to 45 in good health and CMV-seropositive.

V is TRBV7-2 and J is TRBJ1-6; 7 bases are a match to TRBD1. J was trimmed by 7 bases and V by 5 bases; bases with no gene match: 5. The CDR3 is 14 residues long. Germline V gene lookup returns CDR1 SGHTA and CDR2 FQGNSA. The CDR3 loop reads CASSPQGSNSPLHF. The CDR3 nucleotides are TGTGCCAGCAGCCCACAGGGGTCCAATTCACCCCTCCACTTT.

The table lists this clone with a few counts. This rearrangement joins TRBV9 to TRBJ2-2; 11 positions match TRBD2. Germline values: CDR1 SGDLS, CDR2 YYNGEE. The CDR3 extends over 18 amino acids. V gave up 4 bases and J gave up 4 bases; unmatched junction bases: 12. The CDR3 DNA sequence: TGTGCCAGCAGCCTACGGGTCACTAGCGGGGGAAGCACCGGGGAGCTGTTTTTT. It codes for CASSLRVTSGGSTGELFF.

V usage is TRBV7-2 and J usage is TRBJ1-4; 9 bases map to TRBD1. The length of the CDR3 is 15 residues. The germline V gene encodes CDR1 SGHTA and CDR2 FQGNSA. V was pared by 1 base and J by 8 bases, with 5 bases of the junction left unmatched. The CDR3 protein is CASSLVGQGGEKLFF. CDR3 in DNA: TGTGCCAGCAGCTTAGTGGGACAGGGAGGGGAAAAACTGTTTTTT.

The rearrangement uses TRBV10-3 and TRBJ1-1; TRBD1 might be the D (5 bases). Germline CDR1 ENHRY, CDR2 SYGVKD. Between the trimmed V and J ends, which lost 3 bases and 4 bases, there was a span of 15 bases. The CDR3 totals 15 residues. CDR3 amino acids: CAISDPQGSTTEAFF. DNA for the CDR3: TGTGCCATCAGTGATCCCCAGGGATCGACCACTGAAGCTTTCTTT.

CDR3 loop: CASSLVLRSGEQYF. The CDR3 nucleotides read TGTGCCAGCAGCTTAGTTCTCCGTTCCGGCGAGCAGTACTTC. V and J are TRBV7-6 and TRBJ2-7; D gene ambiguous. This CDR3 is built from 14 residues. V was pared by 1 base and J by 6 bases, with 13 bases between. In germline, CDR1 is SGHVS, CDR2 FNYEAQ.

The chain is built from TRBV5-6 and TRBJ2-5; no clear D gene. The end of the DNA aligns better with TRBJ2-7, so the J call may be wrong. This CDR3 has 14 residues. Germline lookup yields CDR1 SGHDT and CDR2 YYEEEE. The CDR3 reads CASSLGRNSYEQYF. In nucleotides, the CDR3 is TGTGCCAGCAGCTTGGGCAGGAACTCCTACGAGCAGTACTTC.

The chain couples TRBV10-3 to TRBJ1-6; 9 bases line up with TRBD1. The CDR3 is 13 amino acids. Looked up from germline, CDR1 is ENHRY and CDR2 is SYGVKD. J lost 8 bases, V lost 4 bases, and 0 bases had no gene match. The CDR3 region is CAISGQGDSPLHF. The CDR3 bases are TGTGCCATCAGTGGACAGGGGGATTCACCCCTCCACTTT.

The chain couples TRBV5-6 to TRBJ1-4, with 7 positions matching TRBD1. The germline gives CDR1 SGHDT, CDR2 YYEEEE. Germline trimming cut 4 bases from V and 8 bases from J; bases unmatched to any gene: 11. The length of the CDR3 is 15 residues. Here the CDR3 DNA reads TGTGCCAGCAGCAGTAGTAAGGGGGCGAGGGAAAAACTGTTTTTT. Its protein is CASSSSKGAREKLFF.

In this sample, this clone turned up once. The chain joins TRBV2 to TRBJ1-5, with a possible D match to TRBD1 (5 bases). This CDR3 contains 16 residues. V was shortened by 6 bases and J by 7 bases, with 22 bases between the two germline ends. The germline V gene has CDR1 SNHLY and CDR2 FYNNEI. The CDR3 is CASRASGGRIGQPQHF. The CDR3 bases are TGTGCCAGCAGGGCCTCCGGGGGGAGGATCGGGCAGCCCCAGCATTTT.

This clone was counted only a few times. CDR3 residues: CATRPTGGSHGYTF. In nucleotides, the CDR3 is TGTGCCACCCGACCGACAGGGGGCAGTCATGGCTACACCTTC. This sequence joins TRBV6-1 and TRBJ1-2, with 10 bases fitting TRBD1. The CDR3 length is 14 residues. Germline V CDR1 and CDR2: MNHNS, SASEGT. J lost 6 bases, V lost 10 bases, and 11 bases had no gene match.

In this sample, this clone turned up once. The chain uses TRBV27 and TRBJ2-1; 12 nucleotides agree with TRBD2. The CDR3 contains 15 residues. Germline CDR1 MNHEY, CDR2 SMNVEV (reference sequence). The J segment lost 14 bases and the V segment lost 7 bases, leaving 15 bases of the junction unmatched. CDR3 sequence reads: CASTHFGLAGGQEFF. As DNA, the CDR3 is TGTGCCAGCACCCACTTCGGGCTAGCGGGGGGGCAGGAGTTCTTC.

This clone was seen only a few times. The J gene is TRBJ2-5, the V gene TRBV30; the D gene is possibly TRBD1 (6 bases). The CDR3 consists of 14 residues. Trimming left V 3 bases short and J 2 bases short, with 13 bases between. CDR1 GTSNPN and CDR2 SVGIG come from the germline V gene (reference sequence). The CDR3 loop is CAWSAGRGQETQYF. As DNA, the CDR3 is TGTGCCTGGAGCGCGGGCAGGGGTCAAGAGACCCAGTACTTC.

The chain is built from TRBV20-1 and TRBJ1-2; D remains unclear. The length of the CDR3 is 11 residues. CDR1 and CDR2 (germline): DFQATT, SNEGSKA (reference sequence). The germline V and J ends were trimmed by 5 bases and 7 bases, with 11 bases remaining between them. The CDR3 DNA sequence: TGCAGTGCTCGTCCCCTAGCTGGCTACACCTTC. This gives the protein CSARPLAGYTF.

This clone has more than one count but fewer than ten. V usage is TRBV5-5 and J usage is TRBJ1-3; 8 nucleotides line up with TRBD1. The germline gives CDR1 SGHKS, CDR2 YYEKEE (reference sequence). This CDR3 is built from 18 residues. J was trimmed by 4 bases and V by 4 bases; bases with no gene match: 16. The CDR3 DNA reads as TGTGCCAGCAGCCCTGTGGGCCCGGACAGGGTGTCGGGAAACACCATATATTTT. The encoded protein is CASSPVGPDRVSGNTIYF.

The chain links TRBV5-4 to TRBJ2-7, with 7 positions matching TRBD1. The CDR3 contains 14 residues. The germline gives CDR1 SGHNT, CDR2 YYREEE (reference sequence). V lost 5 bases, J lost 4 bases, and 9 bases stayed unmatched. CDR3 coding DNA: TGTGCCAGCAGGCTACAGGGGAAGGATTACGAGCAGTACTTC. Protein: CASRLQGKDYEQYF.

The chain recombines TRBV29-1 with TRBJ1-3; D not resolved. The V end lost 1 base, the J end lost 2 bases, and 15 bases lay between the germline ends. The V gene's germline CDR1 is SQVTM and CDR2 ANQGSEA. This CDR3 has 16 residues. In DNA, the CDR3 is TGCAGCGTTGAAGGGGAGGTGGTAGGGACTGGAAACACCATATATTTT. It yields the protein CSVEGEVVGTGNTIYF.

This clone was recorded a few times. This sequence joins TRBV28 and TRBJ2-3; a weak D match, TRBD1 (6 bases). V was shortened by 7 bases and J by 4 bases, with 24 bases between the two germline ends. The CDR3 sequence is 17 residues long. Germline values: CDR1 MDHEN, CDR2 SYDVKM. The CDR3 DNA is TGTGCCAGCACTGTGAGAACAGGGACATCAATATCAGATACGCAGTATTTT. As protein: CASTVRTGTSISDTQYF.

A few counts support this clone. The rearrangement uses TRBV4-3 and TRBJ1-2; possible D gene TRBD1, 5 bases. This CDR3 is 14 amino acids long. CDR1 and CDR2 from the germline V gene are LGHNA and YSLEER. Trimming removed 0 bases from V and 4 bases from J, with 9 bases in between. In DNA, the CDR3 is TGCGCCAGCAGCCAAGACAGGGATACCTATGGCTACACCTTC. Its protein product is CASSQDRDTYGYTF.

V and J are TRBV5-1 and TRBJ2-3; the D is unclear. CDR3 length equals 15 residues. The V gene's germline CDR1 is SGHRS and CDR2 YFSETQ. The V gene lost 7 bases and the J gene lost 0 bases, with 15 bases spanning the gap. The CDR3 nucleotides are TGCGCCAGCTCTTTTTTTGAGTCGAGCACAGATACGCAGTATTTT. Protein sequence: CASSFFESSTDTQYF. The whole variable domain, remainder taken from reference TRBV5-1 and TRBJ2-3, is KAGVTQTPRYLIKTRGQQVTLSCSPISGHRSVSWYQQTPGQGLQFLFEYFSETQRNKGNFPGRFSGRQFSNSRSEMNVSTLELGDSALYLCASSFFESSTDTQYFGPGTRLTVL.

The rearrangement uses TRBV5-5 and TRBJ1-2; the D is unclear. Deletions cut 5 bases from V and 3 bases from J, with 17 bases between. Germline assignment: CDR1 SGHKS and CDR2 YYEKEE (reference sequence). The CDR3 consists of 15 residues. The CDR3 spells CASSILGVEDYGYTF. CDR3 in DNA: TGTGCCAGCAGTATACTCGGGGTAGAGGACTATGGCTACACCTTC. Complete variable domain (other parts from reference TRBV5-5 and TRBJ1-2): DAGVTQSPTHLIKTRGQQVTLRCSPISGHKSVSWYQQVLGQGPQFIFQYYEKEERGRGNFPDRFSARQFPNYSSELNVNALLLGDSALYLCASSILGVEDYGYTFGSGTRLTVV.